This TCR beta chain was profiled in a study of blood T cells in healthy people across ages. About this clonotype itself: The junction departs from germline at one end; a sequencing error may be responsible.

Using a J-beta primer mix together with a sample-barcoded 5' primer, a second PCR was run for roughly 6 to 12 cycles. Each of the cDNA molecules was tagged by a template-switch adaptor with 12 random nucleotides. The yield of each sample was at least 3 million CDR3-containing paired-end reads. TCRdb called the 5' RACE reads again in MiXCR, with one record for every CDR3 protein. The table includes hundreds of thousands of distinct CDR3 sequences, around 43% detected once. Isolating PBMCs gave at least 6.5 million of these cells per sample. The germline CDR1 and CDR2 sequences are MNHEY and SMNVEV (reference sequence). The CDR3 is 13 amino acids.

The receptor comes from a man of 80 years or more in good health. This sequence joins TRBV27 and TRBJ2-5, with 7 nucleotides matching TRBD1. Sequenced input: blood. The CDR3 DNA sequence: TGTGCCGGCAGAGCCGACAGGGCAGAGACCCAGTACTTC. Its translation is CAGRADRAETQYF.